Described below is a single T cell receptor beta chain sequence and its context. These data originate in a study of glioma-infiltrating T cells. Using RNA template, CDR3s of TCR alpha and beta were amplified with iRepertoire arm-PCR. TCRdb reprocessed the multiplex PCR reads via MiXCR and lists one record per CDR3 protein. Seen here are 300,000 to 400,000 distinct CDR3 sequences, about two fifths observed once, and the top ten hold around 11%. Trimming cost V 4 bases and J 8 bases; bases outside gene matches: 9. The CDR3 extends over 14 amino acids. CDR1 is MGHRA and CDR2 is YSYEKL in the germline V gene.

The sequence derives from a human donor with low-grade glioma or glioblastoma, undergoing nonglioma brain surgery, or in good health (not recorded which). The sample taken for sequencing was glioma tissue, nonneoplastic brain tissue, or PBMCs (not recorded which). This chain links TRBV4-1 with TRBJ2-7; TRBD1 aligns across 9 bases. CDR3 protein: CASSLGQGASKQYF. The CDR3 DNA follows: TGCGCCAGCAGCCTGGGACAGGGTGCTTCCAAGCAGTACTTC.